The clone carrying this T cell receptor (beta chain) turned up a few times. Antigen specificity is unknown. The data were taken from a study of cytomegalovirus exposure and HLA in healthy donors. Study-level findings and limits: Later on, analysis showed that most CMV-associated TCR beta chains appeared to be HLA-restricted.

PCR employed 60 Vbeta and 13 Jbeta primers. The table came from immunoSEQ multiplex PCR; TCRdb's copy has only in-frame clones and leaves some out. Among 95,000 to 100,000 clones listed, 76% were seen once. V lost 0 bases to trimming and J lost 5 bases, with 8 bases between them. The CDR3 has 13 residues. Germline V gene data show CDR1 as SGHNT and CDR2 as YYREEE (reference sequence). The origin of this receptor is a man in his forties in good health and CMV-seronegative. This rearrangement joins TRBV5-4 to TRBJ2-5; D might be TRBD1 (6 bases). Sequencing was performed on PBMCs. The CDR3 reads CASSLDRGETQYF. CDR3 bases: TGTGCCAGCAGCTTGGATAGGGGGGAGACCCAGTACTTC.